These T cell receptor beta chains were read from a single sample in a study of cytomegalovirus exposure and HLA in healthy donors. Sequencing used immunoSEQ multiplex PCR; TCRdb keeps in-frame clones, though not all of them. Of about 98,000 clones in the sample, approximately 72% were seen once. Sequenced sample: PBMCs. The source is a man aged 18 to 30 in good health and CMV-seropositive. CDR3s include the opening cysteine and the closing phenylalanine or tryptophan. D genes are given only for firm matches. Rows give clone size only sometimes, using once, few, many, or a class for an expanded clone.

clone size | CDR3 length | D gene | J gene | V gene | CDR3 protein | CDR3 DNA
- | 15 | - | TRBJ2-1 | TRBV7-9 | CASSVRGSSYNEQFF | TGTGCCAGCAGCGTACGGGGGAGCTCCTACAATGAGCAGTTCTTC
- | 12 | - | TRBJ1-1 | TRBV7-9 | CSSVGLDSEAFF | TGTTCCAGCGTAGGGTTAGACAGTGAAGCTTTCTTT
- | 16 | TRBD1 | TRBJ1-2 | TRBV30 | CAWSVPGTGYNYGYTF | TGTGCCTGGAGTGTACCAGGGACAGGCTATAACTATGGCTACACCTTC
- | 12 | - | TRBJ2-7 | TRBV7-2 | CASSSTGWHQYF | TGTGCCAGCAGCTCAACGGGGTGGCACCAGTACTTC
- | 13 | - | TRBJ1-6 | TRBV7-2 | CASSLGQGSPLHF | TGTGCCAGCAGCTTAGGGCAGGGATCACCCCTCCACTTT
- | 15 | - | TRBJ2-5 | TRBV9 | CASSVGGGGQETQYF | TGTGCCAGCAGCGTAGGGGGGGGCGGACAAGAGACCCAGTACTTC
- | 15 | TRBD1 | TRBJ2-1 | TRBV7-6 | CASSLGGTANNEQFF | TGTGCCAGCAGCTTAGGTGGGACAGCGAACAATGAGCAGTTCTTC
- | 14 | TRBD2 | TRBJ2-3 | TRBV6-4 | CASSLAGGSDTQYF | TGTGCCAGCAGCCTAGCGGGGGGGTCGGATACGCAGTATTTT
- | 13 | TRBD1 | TRBJ2-7 | TRBV11-3 | CASSSGQGYEQYF | TGTGCCAGCAGCTCTGGACAGGGCTACGAGCAGTACTTC
- | 14 | - | TRBJ1-2 | TRBV6-1 | CASSELQGRYGYTF | TGTGCCAGCAGTGAACTCCAGGGGCGGTATGGCTACACCTTC
- | 12 | TRBD1 | TRBJ1-2 | TRBV6-1 | CASGATGRGYTF | TGTGCCAGCGGAGCGACAGGGAGAGGCTACACCTTC
- | 16 | - | TRBJ1-6 | TRBV2 | CASSESRGGDNSPLHF | TGTGCCAGCAGTGAATCAAGGGGGGGGGATAATTCACCCCTCCACTTT
- | 12 | TRBD1 | TRBJ1-2 | TRBV2 | CASSPTGGGYTF | TGTGCCAGCAGTCCGACAGGGGGCGGCTACACCTTC
- | 16 | - | TRBJ1-5 | TRBV13 | CASSLGVGDTSQPQHF | TGTGCCAGCAGCTTAGGCGTGGGGGACACAAGTCAGCCCCAGCATTTT
- | 12 | - | TRBJ2-5 | TRBV6-5 | CASGGDFQTQYF | TGTGCCAGCGGAGGGGACTTCCAGACCCAGTACTTC
- | 15 | TRBD1 | TRBJ1-4 | TRBV27 | CASSPRTGGNEKLFF | TGTGCCAGCAGTCCCCGGACAGGGGGTAATGAAAAACTGTTTTTT
- | 12 | TRBD1 | TRBJ1-2 | TRBV29-1 | CSVRDRSYGYTF | TGCAGCGTGCGGGACAGGAGCTATGGCTACACCTTC
- | 16 | - | TRBJ2-5 | TRBV28 | CASNPNPGPRGETQYF | TGTGCCAGCAACCCCAACCCCGGGCCCCGGGGAGAGACCCAGTACTTC
- | 13 | TRBD2 | TRBJ2-5 | TRBV30 | CACLPSGGGTQYF | TGTGCCTGTCTGCCTAGCGGGGGGGGGACCCAGTACTTC
few | 13 | - | TRBJ2-7 | TRBV5-1 | CASRVSGDYEQYF | TGCGCCAGCCGTGTCTCCGGAGACTACGAGCAGTACTTC
- | 13 | - | TRBJ2-1 | TRBV6-4 | CASSDRDNNEQFF | TGTGCCAGCAGTGATCGGGACAACAATGAGCAGTTCTTC
once | 13 | - | TRBJ2-7 | TRBV6-5 | CASTVKQNYEQYF | TGTGCCAGCACTGTTAAGCAAAACTACGAGCAGTACTTC
few | 16 | TRBD1 | TRBJ1-2 | TRBV7-9 | CASSLAGTGNWDGYTF | TGTGCCAGCAGCTTAGCGGGGACAGGGAATTGGGATGGCTACACCTTC
- | 14 | - | TRBJ2-1 | TRBV6-1 | CASSEGLDLNEQFF | TGTGCCAGCAGTGAAGGACTAGACCTCAATGAGCAGTTCTTC
few | 15 | TRBD2 | TRBJ2-1 | TRBV28 | CASSLELAGVNEQFF | TGTGCCAGCAGTTTAGAACTAGCGGGGGTTAATGAGCAGTTCTTC
- | 14 | - | TRBJ2-7 | TRBV10-2 | CASLGGTVTYEQYF | TGCGCCAGCCTCGGAGGTACGGTAACCTACGAGCAGTACTTC
once | 13 | - | TRBJ1-2 | TRBV28 | CASRIDRNYGYTF | TGTGCCAGCAGAATCGACAGGAACTATGGCTACACCTTC
once | 14 | - | TRBJ1-6 | TRBV6-4 | CASSESRGNSPLHF | TGTGCCAGCAGTGAGAGCAGGGGTAATTCACCCCTCCACTTT
- | 15 | TRBD2 | TRBJ2-5 | TRBV5-1 | CASSFGSGGQETQYF | TGCGCCAGCAGCTTTGGTAGCGGGGGCCAAGAGACCCAGTACTTC
- | 13 | - | TRBJ2-5 | TRBV28 | CASSLSDLETQYF | TGTGCCAGCAGTTTGAGTGATTTGGAGACCCAGTACTTC
- | 15 | - | TRBJ1-1 | TRBV5-1 | CASSPGLGMGAEAFF | TGCGCCAGCTCCCCGGGACTGGGGATGGGGGCTGAAGCTTTCTTT
- | 15 | TRBD2 | TRBJ2-3 | TRBV6-5 | CASSIAGGSTDTQYF | TGTGCCAGCAGCATAGCGGGGGGTAGCACAGATACGCAGTATTTT
- | 13 | - | TRBJ1-1 | TRBV4-2 | CASSPTANTEAFF | TGTGCCAGCAGCCCAACAGCTAACACTGAAGCTTTCTTT
- | 14 | TRBD1 | TRBJ2-7 | TRBV7-6 | CASSFLGQGYEQYF | TGTGCCAGCAGCTTTTTGGGACAGGGATACGAGCAGTACTTC
few | 17 | TRBD2 | TRBJ2-1 | TRBV19 | CASSIVGGLAGRNEQFF | TGTGCCAGTAGTATAGTGGGCGGGCTAGCGGGGCGCAATGAGCAGTTCTTC
- | 12 | - | TRBJ1-3 | TRBV5-1 | CASRGAGNTIYF | TGCGCCAGCCGGGGGGCAGGAAACACCATATATTTT
- | 16 | - | TRBJ1-1 | TRBV7-9 | CASSLAGEGTHTEAFF | TGTGCCAGCAGCTTAGCGGGAGAGGGTACACACACTGAAGCTTTCTTT
- | 11 | - | TRBJ1-1 | TRBV5-1 | CASSLGGEAFF | TGCGCCAGCAGCTTAGGGGGTGAAGCTTTCTTT
- | 17 | TRBD2 | TRBJ2-2 | TRBV7-9 | CASMGLAGGSGTGELFF | TGTGCCAGCATGGGACTAGCGGGGGGATCGGGCACCGGGGAGCTGTTTTTT
- | 16 | TRBD1 | TRBJ1-1 | TRBV5-6 | CASSWFDRGRNTEAFF | TGTGCCAGCAGCTGGTTCGACAGGGGTCGGAACACTGAAGCTTTCTTT
- | 15 | - | TRBJ2-7 | TRBV7-7 | CASSLGPSSTYEQYF | TGTGCCAGCAGCTTAGGGCCCTCGTCCACCTACGAGCAGTACTTC
- | 12 | - | TRBJ2-3 | TRBV10-3 | CAIGQSTDTQYF | TGTGCCATCGGACAGAGCACAGATACGCAGTATTTT
- | 15 | TRBD2 | TRBJ2-7 | TRBV10-3 | CAIRPDSGGTYEQYF | TGTGCCATCAGACCGGATAGCGGGGGGACCTACGAGCAGTACTTC
- | 15 | TRBD2 | TRBJ2-1 | TRBV28 | CASSPIGGGPGEQFF | TGTGCCAGCAGTCCCATCGGGGGGGGGCCCGGTGAGCAGTTCTTC
- | 13 | - | TRBJ1-1 | TRBV6-5 | CASKGTRPTEAFF | TGTGCCAGCAAAGGGACACGGCCAACTGAAGCTTTCTTT
few | 13 | - | TRBJ1-5 | TRBV11-2 | CASSLVDGEPQHF | TGTGCCAGCAGCCTCGTTGACGGGGAGCCCCAGCATTTT
- | 15 | TRBD1 | TRBJ1-2 | TRBV19 | CASSRLSGGAYGYTF | TGTGCCAGTAGCCGCCTTTCAGGGGGCGCCTATGGCTACACCTTC
- | 13 | - | TRBJ2-2 | TRBV30 | CAWSRIEPGELFF | TGTGCCTGGAGCCGCATCGAGCCCGGGGAGCTGTTTTTT
once | 18 | - | TRBJ2-3 | TRBV2 | CASSGGFGGWGFTDTQYF | TGTGCCAGCAGTGGAGGGTTTGGGGGCTGGGGTTTTACAGATACGCAGTATTTT
- | 15 | - | TRBJ1-2 | TRBV6-1 | CASSEDALTGSRYTF | TGTGCCAGCAGTGAAGATGCCTTGACAGGTTCTCGCTACACCTTC
- | 14 | - | TRBJ2-7 | TRBV6-1 | CASSNYELRGEQYF | TGTGCCAGCAGTAACTACGAACTACGGGGCGAGCAGTACTTC
- | 15 | TRBD2 | TRBJ2-7 | TRBV6-5 | CASSYTSGGSYEQYF | TGTGCCAGCAGTTACACTAGCGGTGGCTCCTACGAGCAGTACTTC
once | 15 | - | TRBJ1-1 | TRBV28 | CASTPPSRGDTEAFF | TGTGCCAGCACCCCCCCAAGCAGGGGAGACACTGAAGCTTTCTTT
- | 15 | TRBD1 | TRBJ1-2 | TRBV30 | CAWSVMREQGAGYTF | TGTGCCTGGAGTGTAATGAGGGAACAGGGGGCCGGCTACACCTTC
- | 12 | - | TRBJ2-7 | TRBV7-9 | CASSSKSYEQYF | TGTGCCAGCAGCTCCAAATCCTACGAGCAGTACTTC
- | 15 | - | TRBJ2-1 | TRBV4-1 | CASSQVVGEGNEQFF | TGCGCCAGCAGCCAAGTCGTAGGGGAAGGCAATGAGCAGTTCTTC
few | 13 | - | TRBJ2-5 | TRBV29-1 | CSVEVLPRETQYF | TGCAGCGTTGAAGTACTGCCACGAGAGACCCAGTACTTC